This T cell receptor beta chain was obtained from a study of CD8+ T cells in alopecia areata. Study-level information: For the treated group, dosing was oral tofacitinib at 5 to 10 mg twice daily. Study-level points and caveats: Clarity of TCR sharing across patients fell short of that in mice, possibly HLA-related. Greater clonality was observed in lesional scalp samples, especially alopecia totalis/universalis, versus normal scalp.

This CDR3 contains 15 residues. V was pared by 5 bases and J by 3 bases, with 17 bases between. From germline, CDR1 is SGHTA and CDR2 FQGNSA. As for this clone: What it recognizes is unknown.

Noted treatment: oral pan-JAK inhibitor, 5-10 mg twice daily. Reverse transcribed after extraction, RNA yielded cDNA as the sequencing template. Method: immunoSEQ multiplex PCR; TCRdb's copy keeps in-frame clones and lacks some. The sample gives approximately 280,000 clones, about 62% of which show up once; more than 1.5% is in the top ten. This sample comprised CD4+ T cells sorted from blood, obtained at week 24, from a patient treated with tofacitinib. The TCR sequence derives from a human donor with alopecia areata. The chain recombines TRBV7-2 with TRBJ2-7; maybe TRBD1 (7 bases). This chain's CDR3 is CASSQTGTSLYEQYF. In nucleotides, the CDR3 is TGTGCCAGCAGCCAGACAGGGACTTCCCTCTACGAGCAGTACTTC.